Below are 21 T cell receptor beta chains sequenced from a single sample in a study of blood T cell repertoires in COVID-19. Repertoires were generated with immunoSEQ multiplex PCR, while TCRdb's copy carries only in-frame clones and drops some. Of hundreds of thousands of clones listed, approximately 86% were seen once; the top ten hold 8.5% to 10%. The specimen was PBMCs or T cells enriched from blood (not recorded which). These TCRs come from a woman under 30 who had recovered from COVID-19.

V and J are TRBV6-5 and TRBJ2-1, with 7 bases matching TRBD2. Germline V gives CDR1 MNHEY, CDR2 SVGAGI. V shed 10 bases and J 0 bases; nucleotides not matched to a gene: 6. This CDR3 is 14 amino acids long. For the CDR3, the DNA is TGTGCCACCCGACGGGGGGTCTCCTACAATGAGCAGTTCTTC. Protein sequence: CATRRGVSYNEQFF.

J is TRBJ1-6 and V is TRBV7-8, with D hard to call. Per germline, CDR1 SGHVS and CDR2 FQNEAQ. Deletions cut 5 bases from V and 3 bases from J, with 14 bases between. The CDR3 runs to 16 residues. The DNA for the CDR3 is TGTGCCAGCAGCGCACACATGGGCAACTATAATTCACCCCTCCACTTT. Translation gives CASSAHMGNYNSPLHF.

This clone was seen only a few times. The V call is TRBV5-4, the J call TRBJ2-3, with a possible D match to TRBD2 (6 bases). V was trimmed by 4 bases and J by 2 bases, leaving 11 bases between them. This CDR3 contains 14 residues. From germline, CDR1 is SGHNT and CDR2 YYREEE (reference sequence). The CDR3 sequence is CASSGTGDTDTQYF. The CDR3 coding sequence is TGTGCCAGCAGCGGGACTGGCGACACAGATACGCAGTATTTT.

The CDR3 DNA is TGTGCCAGCAGCAAAAGGGGACAGGTGAACACTGAAGCTTTCTTT. This sequence encodes CASSKRGQVNTEAFF. The chain recombines TRBV21-1 with TRBJ1-1; whether TRBD1, the table's D call, matches the DNA was not checked. TRBV21-1 is listed as a pseudogene. The CDR3 totals 15 residues.

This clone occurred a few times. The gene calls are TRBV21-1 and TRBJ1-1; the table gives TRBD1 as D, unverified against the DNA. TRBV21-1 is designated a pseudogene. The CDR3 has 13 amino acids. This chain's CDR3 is CASIQGANTEAFF. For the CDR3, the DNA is TGTGCCAGCATCCAGGGGGCGAACACTGAAGCTTTCTTT.

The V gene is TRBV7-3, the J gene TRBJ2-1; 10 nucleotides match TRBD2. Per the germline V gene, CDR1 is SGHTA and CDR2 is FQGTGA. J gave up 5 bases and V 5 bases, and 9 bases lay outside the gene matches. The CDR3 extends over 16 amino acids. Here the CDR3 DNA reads TGTGCCAGCAGCCCTCTAGGGACTAGCGTCCACAATGAGCAGTTCTTC. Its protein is CASSPLGTSVHNEQFF.

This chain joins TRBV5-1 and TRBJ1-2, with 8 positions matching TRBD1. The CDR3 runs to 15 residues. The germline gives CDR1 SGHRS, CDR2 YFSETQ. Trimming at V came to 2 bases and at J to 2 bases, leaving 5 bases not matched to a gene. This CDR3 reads CASSLRTGTNYGYTF. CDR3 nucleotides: TGCGCCAGCAGCTTACGGACAGGGACAAACTATGGCTACACCTTC.

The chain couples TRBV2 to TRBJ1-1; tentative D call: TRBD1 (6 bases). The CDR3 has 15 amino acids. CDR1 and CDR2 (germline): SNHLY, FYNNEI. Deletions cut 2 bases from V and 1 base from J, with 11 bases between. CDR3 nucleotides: TGTGCCAGCAGTGAACAGGGGACCTCGAACACTGAAGCTTTCTTT. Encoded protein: CASSEQGTSNTEAFF.

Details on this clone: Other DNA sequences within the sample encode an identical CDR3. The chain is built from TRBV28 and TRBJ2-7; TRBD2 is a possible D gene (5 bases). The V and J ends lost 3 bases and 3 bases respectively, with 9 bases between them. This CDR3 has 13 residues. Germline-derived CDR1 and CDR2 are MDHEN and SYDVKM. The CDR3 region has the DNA TGTGCCAGCAGTTTCCTAGCCCACTACGAGCAGTACTTC. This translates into CASSFLAHYEQYF.

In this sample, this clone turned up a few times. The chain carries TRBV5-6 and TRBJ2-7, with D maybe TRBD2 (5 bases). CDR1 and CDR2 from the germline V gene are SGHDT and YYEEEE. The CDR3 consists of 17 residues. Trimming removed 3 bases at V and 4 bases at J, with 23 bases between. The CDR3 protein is CASSSRAWTVPLYEQYF. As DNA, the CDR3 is TGTGCCAGCAGCTCGAGGGCCTGGACTGTACCTTTGTACGAGCAGTACTTC. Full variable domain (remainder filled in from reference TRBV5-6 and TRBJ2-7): DAGVTQSPTHLIKTRGQQVTLRCSPKSGHDTVSWYQQALGQGPQFIFQYYEEEERQRGNFPDRFSGHQFPNYSSELNVNALLLGDSALYLCASSSRAWTVPLYEQYFGPGTRLTVT.

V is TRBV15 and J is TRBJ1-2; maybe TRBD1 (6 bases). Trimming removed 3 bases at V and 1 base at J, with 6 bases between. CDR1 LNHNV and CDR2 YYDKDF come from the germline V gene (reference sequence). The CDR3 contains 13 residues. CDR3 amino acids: CATSRDSNYGYTF. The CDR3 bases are TGTGCCACCAGCAGGGACAGTAACTATGGCTACACCTTC. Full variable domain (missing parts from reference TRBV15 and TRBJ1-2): DAMVIQNPRYQVTQFGKPVTLSCSQTLNHNVMYWYQQKSSQAPKLLFHYYDKDFNNEADTPDNFQSRRPNTSFCFLDIRSPGLGDTAMYLCATSRDSNYGYTFGSGTRLTVV.

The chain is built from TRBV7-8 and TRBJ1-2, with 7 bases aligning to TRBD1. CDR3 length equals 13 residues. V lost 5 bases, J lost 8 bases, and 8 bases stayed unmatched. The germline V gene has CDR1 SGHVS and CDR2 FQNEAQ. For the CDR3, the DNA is TGTGCCAGCAGCCCGCTACAGGGGAACGGCTACACCTTC. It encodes CASSPLQGNGYTF. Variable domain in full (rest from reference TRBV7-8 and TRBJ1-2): GAGVSQSPRYKVAKRGQDVALRCDPISGHVSLFWYQQALGQGPEFLTYFQNEAQLDKSGLPSDRFFAERPEGSVSTLKIQRTQQEDSAVYLCASSPLQGNGYTFGSGTRLTVV.

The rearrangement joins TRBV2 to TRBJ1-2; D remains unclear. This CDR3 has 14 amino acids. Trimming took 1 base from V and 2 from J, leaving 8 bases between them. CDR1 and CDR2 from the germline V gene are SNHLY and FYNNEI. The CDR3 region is CASSEDRGNYGYTF. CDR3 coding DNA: TGTGCCAGCAGTGAAGACCGGGGAAACTATGGCTACACCTTC.

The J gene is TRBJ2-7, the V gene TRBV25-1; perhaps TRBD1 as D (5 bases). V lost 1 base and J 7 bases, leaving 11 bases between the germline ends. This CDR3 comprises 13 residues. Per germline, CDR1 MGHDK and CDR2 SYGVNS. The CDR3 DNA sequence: TGTGCCAGCAGTGAATTAGGGGTTGGGGAGCAGTACTTC. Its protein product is CASSELGVGEQYF.

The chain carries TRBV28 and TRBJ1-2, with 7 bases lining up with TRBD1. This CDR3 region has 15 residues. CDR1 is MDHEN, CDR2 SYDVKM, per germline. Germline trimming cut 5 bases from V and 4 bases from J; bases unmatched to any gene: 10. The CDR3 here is CASSPGQVPVYGYTF. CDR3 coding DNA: TGTGCCAGCAGTCCCGGACAGGTCCCTGTCTATGGCTACACCTTC.

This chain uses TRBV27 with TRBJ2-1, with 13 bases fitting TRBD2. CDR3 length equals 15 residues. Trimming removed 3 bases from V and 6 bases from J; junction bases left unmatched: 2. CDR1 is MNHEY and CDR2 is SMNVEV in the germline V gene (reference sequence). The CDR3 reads CASSFGLAGVNEQFF. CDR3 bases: TGTGCCAGCAGTTTCGGACTAGCGGGAGTCAATGAGCAGTTCTTC.

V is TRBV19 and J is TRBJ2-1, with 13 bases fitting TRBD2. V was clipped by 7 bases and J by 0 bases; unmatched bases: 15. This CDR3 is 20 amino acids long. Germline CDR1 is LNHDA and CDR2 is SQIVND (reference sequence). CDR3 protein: CASIPQGLAGTLSSYNEQFF. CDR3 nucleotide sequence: TGTGCCAGTATTCCCCAGGGACTAGCGGGGACACTAAGCTCCTACAATGAGCAGTTCTTC.

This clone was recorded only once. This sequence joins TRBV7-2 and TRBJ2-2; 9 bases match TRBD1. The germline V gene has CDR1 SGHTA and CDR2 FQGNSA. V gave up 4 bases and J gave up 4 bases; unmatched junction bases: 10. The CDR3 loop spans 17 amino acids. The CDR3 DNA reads TGTGCCAGCAGCTGGGGGGCGGGGACAGGGAGCACCGGGGAGCTGTTTTTT. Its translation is CASSWGAGTGSTGELFF.

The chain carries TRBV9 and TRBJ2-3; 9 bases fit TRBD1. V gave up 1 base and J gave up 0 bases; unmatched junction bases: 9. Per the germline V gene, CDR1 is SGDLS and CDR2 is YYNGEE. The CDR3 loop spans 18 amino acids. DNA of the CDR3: TGTGCCAGCAGCGTAAGAAGGGAGACAGGGGGAAGCACAGATACGCAGTATTTT. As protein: CASSVRRETGGSTDTQYF.

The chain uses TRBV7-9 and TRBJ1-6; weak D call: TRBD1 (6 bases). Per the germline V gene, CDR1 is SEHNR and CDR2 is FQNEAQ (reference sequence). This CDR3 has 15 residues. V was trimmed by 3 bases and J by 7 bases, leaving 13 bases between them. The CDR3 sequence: CASSLPGGQNSPLHF. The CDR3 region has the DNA TGTGCCAGCAGCTTGCCGGGGGGGCAAAATTCACCCCTCCACTTT.

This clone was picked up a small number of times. The CDR3, as DNA: TGTGCCAGCAGTTTTGCAGGGAACTATGGCTACACCTTC. This gives the protein CASSFAGNYGYTF. The chain uses TRBV28 and TRBJ1-2, with D perhaps TRBD1 (5 bases). V was shortened by 3 bases and J by 2 bases, with 7 bases between the two germline ends. Germline CDR1 and CDR2: MDHEN and SYDVKM. The CDR3 totals 13 residues.